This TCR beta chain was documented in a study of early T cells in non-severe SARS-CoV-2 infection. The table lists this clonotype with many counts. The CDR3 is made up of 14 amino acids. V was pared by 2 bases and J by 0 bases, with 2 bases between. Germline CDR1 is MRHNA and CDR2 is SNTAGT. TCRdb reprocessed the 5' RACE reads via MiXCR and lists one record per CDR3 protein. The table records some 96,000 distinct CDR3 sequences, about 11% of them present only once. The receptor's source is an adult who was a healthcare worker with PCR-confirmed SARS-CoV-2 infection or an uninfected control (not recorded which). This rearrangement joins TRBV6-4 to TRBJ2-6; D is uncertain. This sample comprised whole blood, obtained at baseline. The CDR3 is CASSDTSGANVLTF. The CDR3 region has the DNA TGTGCCAGCAGTGACACCTCTGGGGCCAACGTCCTGACTTTC.